This T cell receptor beta chain was captured by sequencing in a study of T cell responses to AZD1222 COVID-19 vaccine. Assay: immunoSEQ multiplex PCR; the TCRdb copy retains only in-frame clones and omits some. The table has 170,000 or so clones, roughly 91% seen once. This CDR3 comprises 15 residues. Deletions cut 7 bases from V and 7 bases from J, with 22 bases between. CDR1 is LGHDT, CDR2 YNNKEL, per germline (reference sequence). The sequence derives from an adult who received the MenACWY meningococcal vaccine as a control. The source material was peripheral blood, sampled 28 days after the second dose of the MenACWY control vaccine. The chain combines TRBV3-1 (or the pseudogene TRBV3-2) with TRBJ1-2; D may be TRBD1 (5 bases). The CDR3 here is CASNYRELGGSGYTF. The CDR3 DNA follows: TGTGCCAGCAACTATCGAGAGCTGGGGGGTTCTGGCTACACCTTC.